A selection of T cell receptor beta chains follows, all from one sample in a study of shared clonotypes between healthy human individuals. Some clones are missing from TCRdb's copy, which holds only in-frame ones; the method was immunoSEQ multiplex PCR. The sample has 2 million or so clones, less than 95% seen once. Source material: naive CD8+ T cells sorted from blood. The source is a man between 18 and 29 years old in good health. Both conserved end residues are part of each CDR3. A D gene is named only where the DNA matches it firmly. Where a row states a size, it is once, few, many or the class of an expanded clone; other rows omit it.

TGTGCCAGCAGTGGTCTGGGGGACCAGCCCCAGCATTTT	CASSGLGDQPQHF	NA	NA	TRBV2	TRBJ1-5
TGCGCCAGCAGCCAAGATGGGGGGGTTCTCCAATCACCCCTCCACTTT	CASSQDGGVLQSPLHF	NA	once	TRBV4-1	TRBJ1-6
TGCGCCAGCAGCCAGCGCGCGGGGGCTCCTGAGACCCAGTACTTC	CASSQRAGAPETQYF	NA	NA	TRBV4-1	TRBJ2-5
TGTGCCAGCAGCCTCCTAGACGGCAGGGGCAGCGGGGACCAGTATGGCTACACCTTC	CASSLLDGRGSGDQYGYTF	NA	NA	TRBV4-2	TRBJ1-2
TGCGCCAGCAGAAACTCCTGGCAGCCGGGAGATACGCAGTATTTT	CASRNSWQPGDTQYF	NA	NA	TRBV5-1	TRBJ2-3
TGTGCTAGTGGTCCGGACAGCTCCTACGAGCAGTACTTC	CASGPDSSYEQYF	NA	NA	TRBV12-5	TRBJ2-7
TGTGCCTGGAGTGGGGCTAGCTTGTACGAGCAGTACTTC	CAWSGASLYEQYF	NA	NA	TRBV30	TRBJ2-7
TGTGCCAGCAGCCCCCGGACCGCCTACGAGCAGTACTTC	CASSPRTAYEQYF	NA	NA	TRBV5-6	TRBJ2-7
TGTGCCAGCAGCTTAGGGGCGGGACAGGGAACCGATGAGCAGTTCTTC	CASSLGAGQGTDEQFF	TRBD1	once	TRBV11-3	TRBJ2-1
TGTGCCAGCAGCTTGGAGGTTGGCGGGAGGGCCGATTACGAGCAGTACTTC	CASSLEVGGRADYEQYF	TRBD2	once	TRBV5-4	TRBJ2-7
TGTGCCAGCAGTGAAGGAGGTGGTCCCTCCTACGAGCAGTACTTC	CASSEGGGPSYEQYF	NA	NA	TRBV2	TRBJ2-7
TGTGCCAGCAGCTTAGCCCAGACAGGGAACACTGAAGCTTTCTTT	CASSLAQTGNTEAFF	NA	NA	TRBV7-9	TRBJ1-1
TGTGCCAGCAGTTACCCTTACGAGAGCACAGATACGCAGTATTTT	CASSYPYESTDTQYF	NA	NA	TRBV6-6	TRBJ2-3
TGCGCCAGCAGCCAAGGACGAGGCATTATCTCTGGAAACACCATATATTTT	CASSQGRGIISGNTIYF	NA	NA	TRBV4-3	TRBJ1-3
TGCGCCAGCAGCTTGGGGGACTTGGAAGAGACCCAGTACTTC	CASSLGDLEETQYF	NA	NA	TRBV5-1	TRBJ2-5
TGCGCCAGCAGCTCCTCTAGCGGGGGTTACAATGAGCAGTTCTTC	CASSSSSGGYNEQFF	TRBD2	NA	TRBV5-1	TRBJ2-1
TGTGCCAGCAGCTACCTAGCGGGACAAGAGACCCAGTACTTC	CASSYLAGQETQYF	TRBD2	NA	TRBV5-4	TRBJ2-5